This is a list of T cell receptor beta chains from one sample in a study of blood T cells in healthy people across ages. TCRdb re-called the 5' RACE reads with MiXCR, one entry per CDR3 protein. The repertoire consists of roughly 860,000 distinct CDR3 sequences, with under 80% occurring once and the leading ten covering around a quarter. The sequenced sample was blood. These receptors all stem from a man aged 30-40 years in good health. CDR3s include the opening cysteine and the closing phenylalanine or tryptophan. D genes are given only for firm matches. Size is stated for part of the rows, as once, few or many counts, or as a class when the clone is expanded.

v_call,clone_size,j_call,cdr3_length,d_call,cdr3_aa,cdr3_nt
TRBV24-1,once,TRBJ2-1,15,TRBD1,CATSDLGDRANEQFF,TGTGCCACCAGTGATTTGGGGGACAGGGCCAATGAGCAGTTCTTC
TRBV24-1,NA,TRBJ2-1,17,NA,CATSEGKTGGGMGEQFF,TGTGCCACCAGTGAGGGTAAGACAGGAGGCGGAATGGGTGAGCAGTTCTTC
TRBV12-3/TRBV12-4,once,TRBJ2-1,15,NA,CASSAGAGVPNEQFF,TGTGCCAGCAGCGCTGGGGCAGGGGTCCCCAATGAGCAGTTCTTC
TRBV7-2,once,TRBJ1-5,15,TRBD1,CPSSSNTGGNQPQHF,TGTCCCAGCAGCTCTAATACAGGGGGCAATCAGCCCCAGCATTTT
TRBV7-9,NA,TRBJ2-7,13,NA,CASSIDTAGEQYF,TGTGCCAGCAGCATCGACACCGCTGGCGAGCAGTACTTC
TRBV29-1,NA,TRBJ2-7,12,NA,CSVGDRSYEQYF,TGCAGCGTTGGGGATCGATCCTACGAGCAGTACTTC
TRBV6-6,NA,TRBJ1-6,16,NA,CASSYSVKGADSPLHF,TGTGCCAGCAGTTACTCGGTGAAGGGCGCAGATTCACCCCTCCACTTT
TRBV7-2,NA,TRBJ2-6,11,NA,CASSPLNVLTF,TGTGCCAGCAGCCCCCTCAACGTCCTGACTTTC
TRBV29-1,NA,TRBJ2-5,13,NA,CSVAGGDQETQYF,TGCAGCGTTGCAGGTGGTGACCAAGAGACCCAGTACTTC
TRBV10-3,NA,TRBJ2-5,15,TRBD1,CAISDLGQGQETQYF,TGTGCCATCAGTGACCTTGGACAGGGGCAAGAGACCCAGTACTTC
TRBV6-5,NA,TRBJ1-5,16,NA,CANSGTIYYGNQPQHF,TGTGCCAATTCCGGGACGATATATTATGGCAATCAGCCCCAGCATTTT
TRBV4-3,few,TRBJ2-7,16,TRBD1,CASSPRHHRGPYEQYF,TGCGCCAGCAGCCCCCGCCATCACAGGGGCCCCTACGAGCAGTACTTC
TRBV29-1,few,TRBJ2-1,15,NA,CSAQGFVSSYNEQFF,TGCAGCGCCCAAGGGTTCGTTAGCTCCTACAATGAGCAGTTCTTC
TRBV7-9,NA,TRBJ2-3,15,NA,CASRPQGTSTDTQYF,TGTGCCAGCAGACCACAGGGAACCAGCACAGATACACAGTATTTT
TRBV5-6,NA,TRBJ1-2,13,NA,CASSPTVQYGYTF,TGTGCCAGCAGCCCGACAGTCCAGTATGGCTACACCTTC
TRBV4-3,NA,TRBJ1-2,15,NA,CASSPLGNGYNGYTF,TGCGCCAGCAGCCCCCTAGGTAATGGATACAATGGCTACACCTTC
TRBV29-1,NA,TRBJ1-2,14,NA,CSVDNHGGSYGYTF,TGCAGCGTTGATAACCACGGGGGAAGCTATGGCTACACCTTC
TRBV12-3/TRBV12-4,NA,TRBJ2-5,15,NA,CASSSGTRAPLEQYF,TGTGCCAGCAGTTCCGGGACCCGCGCTCCACTTGAGCAGTACTTC
TRBV11-2,NA,TRBJ2-5,14,NA,CASSPGLGGETQYF,TGTGCCAGCAGCCCCGGACTGGGGGGCGAAACCCAGTACTTC
TRBV25-1,NA,TRBJ2-1,15,NA,CASSDSGTRNNEQFF,TGTGCCAGCAGTGACAGCGGGACAAGAAACAATGAGCAGTTCTTC
TRBV10-3,NA,TRBJ2-5,14,NA,CAIRPQGSGETQYF,TGTGCCATCAGGCCACAGGGGAGCGGGGAGACCCAGTACTTC
TRBV5-1,NA,TRBJ1-5,13,NA,CASSASQGQPQHF,TGCGCCAGCAGCGCCTCCCAGGGACAGCCCCAGCATTTT
TRBV5-1,NA,TRBJ1-2,16,TRBD1,CASSSTRQGPNYGCTF,TGCGCCAGCAGCTCAACTCGACAGGGCCCCAACTATGGCTGCACCTTC
TRBV29-1,NA,TRBJ2-5,14,TRBD2,CSVDGEGYPETQYF,TGCAGCGTTGATGGGGAGGGGTATCCAGAGACCCAGTACTTC
TRBV25-1,once,TRBJ2-3,14,TRBD1,CASFTGVSTDTQYF,TGTGCCAGCTTTACAGGGGTTAGCACAGATACGCAGTATTTT
TRBV12-3/TRBV12-4,few,TRBJ2-5,16,TRBD1,CASSPQGQVIQETQYF,TGTGCCAGCAGTCCCCAAGGACAGGTTATTCAAGAGACCCAGTACTTC
TRBV7-2,once,TRBJ2-1,12,NA,CASSLSKLEQFF,TGTGCCAGCAGCTTAAGTAAACTTGAGCAGTTCTTC
TRBV4-3,NA,TRBJ1-2,16,TRBD1,CASSQDLGQGRGGYTF,TGCGCCAGCAGCCAAGATTTGGGACAGGGGAGAGGTGGCTACACCTTC
TRBV5-1,NA,TRBJ2-3,15,NA,CASSHAREVTDTQYF,TGCGCCAGCAGCCATGCCAGAGAAGTCACAGATACGCAGTATTTT
TRBV6-5,NA,TRBJ1-6,13,NA,CASSYSISGPLHF,TGTGCCAGCAGTTACTCTATATCTGGACCCCTCCACTTT
TRBV20-1,NA,TRBJ2-1,15,NA,CSASLWQGGNNEQFF,TGCAGTGCTAGTTTGTGGCAGGGGGGAAACAATGAGCAGTTCTTC
TRBV29-1,NA,TRBJ2-7,12,NA,CSGQGSSYEQYF,TGCAGCGGCCAGGGCAGTTCCTACGAGCAGTACTTC
TRBV21-1,NA,TRBJ2-5,15,NA,CASSNGGFHQGTQYF,TGTGCCAGCAGCAACGGGGGATTCCACCAAGGGACCCAGTACTTC
TRBV7-3,few,TRBJ2-3,13,NA,CASSLRERDTQYF,TGTGCCAGCAGCTTACGGGAAAGAGATACGCAGTATTTT
TRBV29-1,NA,TRBJ2-7,11,NA,CSHRMADEQYF,TGCAGCCACCGGATGGCCGACGAGCAGTACTTC
TRBV12-3/TRBV12-4,NA,TRBJ1-1,13,NA,CASSLNRDTEAFF,TGTGCCAGCAGTTTGAACAGGGACACTGAAGCTTTCTTT
TRBV5-1,few,TRBJ2-7,14,NA,CASSFQGGTYEQYF,TGCGCCAGCAGCTTCCAGGGCGGGACCTACGAGCAGTACTTC
TRBV20-1,NA,TRBJ2-3,15,TRBD2,CSGTSGGHNTDTQYF,TGCAGCGGGACTAGCGGGGGGCATAACACAGATACGCAGTATTTT
TRBV4-3,NA,TRBJ1-6,15,NA,CASSERPSNNSPLHF,TGCGCCAGCAGCGAACGACCGAGTAATAATTCACCCCTCCACTTT
TRBV28,NA,TRBJ2-5,15,NA,CASSLGEGSGETQYF,TGTGCCAGCAGTTTAGGTGAGGGTTCTGGAGAGACCCAGTACTTC
TRBV29-1,few,TRBJ2-3,14,NA,CSAVRQIARDTQYF,TGCAGCGCCGTAAGGCAAATAGCCCGAGATACGCAGTATTTT
TRBV7-9,once,TRBJ2-5,12,TRBD1,CASSSQGQGQYF,TGTGCCAGCAGCTCGCAAGGACAGGGGCAGTACTTC
TRBV28,once,TRBJ2-5,14,NA,CASSVNGQKETQYF,TGTGCCAGCAGTGTAAATGGGCAGAAAGAGACCCAGTACTTC
TRBV7-6,NA,TRBJ2-7,15,NA,CASSTVLSSYNEQYF,TGTGCCAGCAGCACAGTGCTAAGCTCCTACAATGAGCAGTACTTC
TRBV28,NA,TRBJ1-5,16,NA,CASSLSGTLSNQPQHF,TGTGCCAGCAGTTTATCCGGGACCTTGAGCAATCAGCCCCAGCATTTT
TRBV11-2,NA,TRBJ2-7,13,NA,CASRGTLLYEQYF,TGTGCCAGCAGAGGGACATTACTCTACGAGCAGTACTTC
TRBV7-8,NA,TRBJ1-1,14,NA,CASSLLGAVAEAFF,TGTGCCAGCAGCTTACTGGGGGCGGTGGCTGAAGCTTTCTTT
TRBV7-9,NA,TRBJ2-7,15,TRBD2,CASRGPGLTGYEQYF,TGTGCCAGCAGAGGGCCGGGACTAACGGGCTACGAGCAGTACTTC